Shown below are 7 T cell receptor beta chains from a single sample sequenced in a study of blood T cell repertoires in COVID-19. Some clones are missing from TCRdb's copy, which holds only in-frame ones; the method was immunoSEQ multiplex PCR. The table lists fewer than 300,000 clones, around nine tenths of them singletons. Sequenced material: PBMCs or T cells enriched from blood (not recorded which). The source is a woman under 40 who had recovered from COVID-19.

V is TRBV2 and J is TRBJ2-2; 9 bases agree with TRBD2. The CDR3 has 16 residues. CDR1 is SNHLY and CDR2 is FYNNEI in the germline V gene. The CDR3 region has the DNA TGTGCTACGGGAGCTAGCGGGATGCCAAACACCGGGGAGCTGTTTTTT. It specifies CATGASGMPNTGELFF.

This clone was counted a single time. The rearrangement uses TRBV19 and TRBJ2-1; TRBD2 is a possible D gene (6 bases). The V end was cut by 3 bases, the J end by 1 base, with 7 bases between. Per germline, CDR1 LNHDA and CDR2 SQIVND (reference sequence). The CDR3 consists of 14 residues. CDR3 coding DNA: TGTGCCAGTAGTATTGGGACTTCCTACAATGAGCAGTTCTTC. It encodes CASSIGTSYNEQFF.

The sample holds one count of this clone. V usage is TRBV3-1 (or the pseudogene TRBV3-2) and J usage is TRBJ2-7; 7 bases line up with TRBD2. The CDR3 spans 16 residues. The V and J ends lost 1 base and 2 bases, in that order; junction bases with no gene match: 8. Germline V lookup: CDR1 LGHDT, CDR2 YNNKEL (reference sequence). CDR3 residues: CASSQGAGTKAYEQYF. The CDR3 DNA is TGTGCCAGCAGCCAAGGGGCCGGGACTAAGGCCTACGAGCAGTACTTC.

The CDR3 DNA sequence: TGTGCCAGCAGTTACCCACTACTTCAAGCGGGGACGAGCTCCTACGAGCAGTACTTC. It encodes CASSYPLLQAGTSSYEQYF. The gene calls are TRBV6-2 or TRBV6-3 and TRBJ2-7; 7 nucleotides line up with TRBD2. The CDR3 is 19 residues long. Germline V gives CDR1 MNHEY, CDR2 SVGEGT. V was clipped by 2 bases and J by 0 bases; unmatched bases: 16.

The rearrangement uses TRBV4-1 and TRBJ1-5, with D unclear. CDR1 and CDR2 from the germline V gene are MGHRA and YSYEKL. This CDR3 spans 16 amino acids. V was cut by 0 bases and J by 2 bases, with 11 bases left in between. The CDR3 coding sequence is TGCGCCAGCAGCCAAGATTCCCAAATAGGCAATCAGCCCCAGCATTTT. It codes for CASSQDSQIGNQPQHF.

There are a few counts of this clone. The chain joins TRBV7-3 to TRBJ2-1; tentative D call: TRBD1 (6 bases). CDR1 is SGHTA and CDR2 is FQGTGA in the germline V gene. The CDR3 is made up of 17 amino acids. Trimming stripped 2 bases from V and 2 bases from J, with 16 bases between. The CDR3 DNA is TGTGCCAGCAGCTTACCGATGGCGAGGACAGCCTACAATGAGCAGTTCTTC. Residues: CASSLPMARTAYNEQFF.

The chain employs TRBV19 and TRBJ2-3, with D tentatively TRBD2 (6 bases). The CDR3 is 16 amino acids. V lost 7 bases, J lost 1 base, and 18 bases lay in between. Per the germline V gene, CDR1 is LNHDA and CDR2 is SQIVND (reference sequence). The CDR3 DNA follows: TGTGCCAGTAAGGGAGGACTCGGCCGGGGCACAGATACGCAGTATTTT. Translating it yields CASKGGLGRGTDTQYF.